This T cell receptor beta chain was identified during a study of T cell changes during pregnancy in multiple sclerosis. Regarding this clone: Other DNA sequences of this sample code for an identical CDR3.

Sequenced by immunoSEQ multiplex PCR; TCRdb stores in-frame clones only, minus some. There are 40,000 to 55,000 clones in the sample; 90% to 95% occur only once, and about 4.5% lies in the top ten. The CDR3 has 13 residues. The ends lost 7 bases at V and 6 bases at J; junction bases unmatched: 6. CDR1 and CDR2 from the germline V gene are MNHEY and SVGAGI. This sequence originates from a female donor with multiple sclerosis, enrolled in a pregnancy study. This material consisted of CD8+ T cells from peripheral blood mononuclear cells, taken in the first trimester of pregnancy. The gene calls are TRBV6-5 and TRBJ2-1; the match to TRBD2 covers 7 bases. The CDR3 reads CASTLGGGNEQFF. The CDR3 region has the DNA TGTGCCAGCACCCTTGGGGGGGGCAATGAGCAGTTCTTC.